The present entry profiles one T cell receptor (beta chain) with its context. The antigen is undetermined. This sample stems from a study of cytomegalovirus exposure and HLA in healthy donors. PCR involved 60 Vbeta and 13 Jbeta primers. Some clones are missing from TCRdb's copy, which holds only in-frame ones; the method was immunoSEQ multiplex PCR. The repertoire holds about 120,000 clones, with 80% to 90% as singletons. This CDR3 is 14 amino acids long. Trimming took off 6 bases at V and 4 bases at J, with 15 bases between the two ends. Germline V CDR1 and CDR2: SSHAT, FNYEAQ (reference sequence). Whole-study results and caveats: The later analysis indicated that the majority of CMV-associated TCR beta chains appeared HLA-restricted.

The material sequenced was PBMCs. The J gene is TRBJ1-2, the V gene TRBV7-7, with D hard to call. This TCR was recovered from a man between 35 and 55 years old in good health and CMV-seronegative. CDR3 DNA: TGTGCCAGCAGTCCCCTGGAAGAGGTCTATGGCTACACCTTC. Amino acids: CASSPLEEVYGYTF.